What follows are 10 T cell receptor beta chains derived from one specimen sequenced in a study of tissue T cells after allogeneic stem cell transplantation. Repertoires were generated with immunoSEQ multiplex PCR, while TCRdb's copy carries only in-frame clones and drops some. The sample consists of tens of thousands of clones, approximately 70% of them appearing once. Sample: sorted cells pooled from one or two spleens. The receptors originated from a pool of C57BL/6 mice in good health.

In its sample, this clone was seen a few times. Mouse gene names apply. The observed sequence ends 1 residue before the CDR3 terminus, with the missing tail filled in from the germline J gene. This chain links TRBV2 with TRBJ1-5; D is undetermined. Trimming removed 0 bases from V and 7 bases from J, with 7 bases in between. Germline V lookup: CDR1 LGHNA, CDR2 YSYQKL. The CDR3 is 13 residues long. The sequenced part of the CDR3 DNA is TGTGCCAGCAGCCAAGACTACAGACAGGCTCCGCTT. It encodes CASSQDYRQAPL. The CDR3 reads in full as CASSQDYRQAPLF. Full variable domain (missing parts from reference TRBV2 and TRBJ1-5): DPKIIQKPKYLVAVTGSEKILICEQYLGHNAMYWYRQSAKKPLEFMFSYSYQKLMDNQTASSRFQPQSSKKNHLDLQITALKPDDSATYFCASSQDYRQAPLFGEGTRLSVL.

As for this clone: Germline and genes: mouse. Read sequence stops 1 residue before the CDR3 end, and the germline J gene provides the missing end. This chain links TRBV13-2 with TRBJ2-4; TRBD2 agrees at 10 bases. The CDR3 loop spans 17 amino acids. V lost 1 base, J lost 0 bases, and 5 bases stayed unmatched. Germline CDR1 reads NNHNN; CDR2 reads SYGAGS (reference sequence). The covered CDR3 bases are TGTGCCAGCGGTGATTGGGGACTGGGGTCTAGTCAAAACACCTTGTAC. This encodes CASGDWGLGSSQNTLY. The CDR3 reads in full as CASGDWGLGSSQNTLYF.

The table lists this clone with a few counts. Mouse gene names apply. The read gets to within 1 residue of the CDR3 end, and the germline J gene fills in the rest. The V gene is TRBV20, the J gene TRBJ2-7, with 8 bases identical to TRBD2. The junction had 1 base not matched to a gene; V was cut back by 0 bases and J by 0 bases. This CDR3 is 14 amino acids long. Looked up from germline, CDR1 is GFQATS and CDR2 is STVNSAI. The CDR3 loop is CGARDWGVSYEQYF. The part of the CDR3 DNA that was read is TGTGGTGCTAGGGACTGGGGGGTCTCCTATGAACAGTAC.

Concerning this clone: The listed genes are named as in mouse. The read falls 1 residue short of the CDR3 end, and the missing part is taken from the germline J gene. V is TRBV2 and J is TRBJ1-5; tentative D call: TRBD1 (5 bases). In germline, CDR1 is LGHNA, CDR2 YSYQKL. The germline V and J ends were trimmed by 0 bases and 3 bases, with 12 bases remaining between them. The CDR3 totals 16 residues. CDR3 in amino acids: CASSQDRGSGNQAPLF. Incomplete CDR3 DNA: TGTGCCAGCAGCCAAGATCGGGGGAGCGGCAACCAGGCTCCGCTT.

About this clone: Gene names refer to mouse genes. Read sequence stops 1 residue before the CDR3 end, and the germline J gene provides the missing end. The V and J genes are TRBV13-2 and TRBJ2-1; D possibly corresponds to TRBD2 (6 bases). Germline V gene sequence: CDR1 NNHNN, CDR2 SYGAGS (reference sequence). Between the trimmed V and J ends, which lost 2 bases and 5 bases, there was a span of 11 bases. CDR3 length equals 14 residues. The CDR3 DNA, read in part, is TGTGCCAGCGGTGAGACGGGGGGTAATGCTGAGCAGTTC. Translation gives CASGETGGNAEQF. The CDR3 as a whole reads CASGETGGNAEQFF.

Notes on this clone: Genes here carry mouse names. The sequence runs out 1 residue before the end of the CDR3; the remainder is reconstructed from the germline J gene. V and J are TRBV24 and TRBJ1-1; the D gene is possibly TRBD1 (6 bases). V was pared by 7 bases and J by 3 bases, with 9 bases between. CDR3 size: 12 residues. Per germline, CDR1 KGHTA and CDR2 FRNEEI. CDR3 DNA, as far as it was read: TGTGCCAGCACTCACAGGGACACAGAAGTCTTC. This encodes CASTHRDTEVF. Given in full, the CDR3 is CASTHRDTEVFF.

In regard to this clone: One junction end does not reproduce the germline sequence, and a read error may be involved. Gene names are the mouse ones. With the read ending 1 residue before the CDR3 end, the germline J gene is used to fill in that end. Other DNA sequences in this sample translate to the same CDR3. The J gene is TRBJ2-4, the V gene TRBV19; D is undetermined. The CDR3 sequence is 12 residues long. CDR1 FNHDT and CDR2 SITEND come from the germline V gene (reference sequence). Partial CDR3 DNA: TGCGCCAGCAGTAATAGTCAAAACACCTTGTAC. Protein: CASSNSQNTLY. The entire CDR3 is CASSNSQNTLYF.

Details on this clone: Any gene name here is a mouse gene name. The CDR3 end lies 1 residue beyond the end of the read and is filled in from the germline J gene. This chain links TRBV13-2 with TRBJ1-4; tentative D call: TRBD1 (6 bases). Deletions cut 0 bases from V and 7 bases from J, with 13 bases between. The length of the CDR3 is 15 residues. In germline, CDR1 is NNHNN, CDR2 SYGAGS (reference sequence). The covered CDR3 bases are TGTGCCAGCGGTGATGCAAACAGGGATCCCGAAAGATTATTT. Translating gives CASGDANRDPERLF. The entire CDR3 protein reads CASGDANRDPERLFF.

Of note for this clone: The germline and genes are mouse ones. The sequence runs out 1 residue before the end of the CDR3; the remainder is reconstructed from the germline J gene. The rearrangement uses TRBV5 and TRBJ2-5; 12 positions agree with TRBD2. Germline V CDR1 and CDR2: LGHNA, YNLKQL (reference sequence). J was trimmed by 4 bases and V by 1 base; bases with no gene match: 0. The CDR3 has 15 residues. CDR3: CASSQGTGGEDTQYF. CDR3 bases read: TGTGCCAGCAGCCAAGGGACTGGGGGGGAAGACACCCAGTAC.

This clone was recorded only once. Gene names refer to mouse genes. The sequenced fragment ends 1 residue before the CDR3 boundary, so the rest is inferred from the germline J gene. This chain connects TRBV19 to TRBJ1-6, with 9 positions matching TRBD1. TRBJ1-6 is labeled an ORF, and its function is uncertain. Germline V gives CDR1 FNHDT, CDR2 SITEND (reference sequence). Unmatched junction bases numbered 6, after V lost 4 bases and J lost 7 bases. The CDR3 totals 15 residues. The CDR3 spells CASSPWDRENSPLYF. Partial CDR3 DNA: TGTGCCAGCAGTCCATGGGACAGGGAGAATTCGCCCCTCTAC.